This T cell receptor (beta chain) was sequenced in a study of T cells after yellow fever vaccination. Study information: The fractions with low cell numbers were processed using SMART-Seq v4 Ultra Low Input. Overall study results and limits: CD4 and CD8 compartments shared a small share of clonotypes.

There are a few counts of this clonotype. As yet, its antigen is unknown. MiXCR, run by TCRdb on the 5' RACE reads, gives a single entry per CDR3 protein. This table holds under 250,000 distinct CDR3 sequences, more than 3% found once. Sequenced material: CD4+ T cells sorted from PBMCs, taken 10 days after the yellow fever booster vaccination. The TCR comes from a man in his late teens or twenties who received the YFV17D yellow fever vaccine.

The DNA of the CDR3 is TGTGCCACCAGCAGATTCATCGACACCTACTCCTACGAGCAGTACTTC. It specifies CATSRFIDTYSYEQYF. This rearrangement joins TRBV15 to TRBJ2-7, with D unresolved. Deletions cut 2 bases from V and 0 bases from J, with 14 bases between. Per the germline V gene, CDR1 is LNHNV and CDR2 is YYDKDF (reference sequence). CDR3 length equals 16 residues.